The 3 T cell receptor beta chains presented below share a single source sample, sequenced in a study of shared clonotypes between healthy human individuals (TCRdb year 2020). Library creation used the immunoSEQ multiplex PCR assay. Here the immuneACCESS table is served through TCRdb, limited to in-frame sequences with V and J called. Missing clones are a known gap in these copies; in checked studies unresolved V genes cover under half, and the rest lacks a known reason. In all, the sample holds hundreds of thousands of clones, and about 95% of those were seen once. About 0.11% of the sample is held by the ten biggest clonotypes. For the CD8 naive samples, CD45RO-negative cells were positively selected for CCR7, yielding a CD45RA+CCR7+ population from which TemRA cells were excluded. Sequencing used naive CD8+ T cells sorted from blood. In light of the paper, this sample's cell subset or site label describes: CD45RA+CCR7+. These receptors were taken from a woman in her 30s in good health.

V and J are TRBV29-1 and TRBJ2-1; D remains ambiguous. V gave up 3 bases and J gave up 8 bases, with 8 bases separating them. Germline-derived CDR1 and CDR2 are SQVTM and ANQGSEA. The CDR3 totals 11 residues. CDR3 protein: CSVDNGDEQFF. CDR3 nucleotides: TGCAGCGTTGATAATGGCGATGAGCAGTTCTTC.

The V gene is TRBV28, the J gene TRBJ2-7; 7 bases are shared with TRBD1. The CDR3 spans 15 residues. J lost 1 base, V lost 1 base, and 4 bases had no gene match. Germline V lookup: CDR1 MDHEN, CDR2 SYDVKM. CDR3 sequence: CASSLSPGGSYEQYF. CDR3 coding DNA: TGTGCCAGCAGTTTATCACCAGGGGGATCCTACGAGCAGTACTTC.

In the case of this clone: Other DNA sequences of this sample code for an identical CDR3. The rearrangement joins TRBV27 to TRBJ1-1; 11 nucleotides align to TRBD1. Germline CDR1 MNHEY, CDR2 SMNVEV (reference sequence). CDR3 length: 14 amino acids. The V segment lost 6 bases and the J segment 5 bases; nucleotides outside the gene matches: 5. This CDR3 is CASSPGTGGTEAFF. For the CDR3, the DNA is TGTGCCAGCAGCCCCGGGACAGGGGGAACTGAAGCTTTCTTT.